This passage covers 27 T cell receptor beta chains from one sample sequenced in a study of T-cell reconstitution after alpha-beta-depleted transplantation in children. It was with unique molecular identifiers that the TCRbeta library was prepared. MiXCR, applied by TCRdb to the PCR reads, yields one record per CDR3 protein. Here the sample spans just over 950,000 distinct CDR3 sequences, 25% to 30% being singletons. This sample comprised PBMCs, mostly from graft donor cells, obtained 360 days after TCRalphabeta/CD19-depleted stem cell transplant. Receptors originate from a boy under two years old who had a stem cell transplant for SCID, so the T cells may come from the graft donor.

The CDR3 nucleotides read TGTGCCAGCAGAATCCTGGCATTAGGACTAGCTTCCACCGGGGAGCTGTTTTTT. This encodes CASRILALGLASTGELFF. The rearrangement joins TRBV12-3 or TRBV12-4 to TRBJ2-2, with TRBD2 matching 8 bases. The CDR3 contains 18 residues. J was trimmed by 4 bases and V by 6 bases; bases with no gene match: 16.

This clonotype occurred a few times. The gene calls are TRBV11-2 and TRBJ2-1, with 7 bases fitting TRBD2. The ends lost 0 bases at V and 3 bases at J; junction bases unmatched: 2. Germline CDR1 and CDR2: SGHAT and FQNNGV. The CDR3 is 15 amino acids. CDR3 sequence: CASSLEGTNYNEQFF. The CDR3 DNA follows: TGTGCCAGCAGCTTAGAGGGGACTAACTACAATGAGCAGTTCTTC.

V and J are TRBV4-1 and TRBJ2-6; D unclear. Germline lookup yields CDR1 MGHRA and CDR2 YSYEKL. CDR3 length: 17 residues. Trimming removed 4 bases from V and 1 base from J, with 14 bases in between. The CDR3 DNA is TGCGCCAGCAGCCCCGTCGCATATCTATCTGGGGCCAACGTCCTGACTTTC. This translates into CASSPVAYLSGANVLTF.

This clonotype appeared a single time. V gene TRBV11-2 combines with J gene TRBJ2-3, with 16 positions matching TRBD2. J lost 0 bases, V lost 4 bases, and 7 bases had no gene match. The CDR3 runs 19 residues. The germline V gene has CDR1 SGHAT and CDR2 FQNNGV. In nucleotides, the CDR3 is TGTGCCAGCAGCTCGGGGACTAGCGGGGGGGCTGTAAGCACAGATACGCAGTATTTT. It yields the protein CASSSGTSGGAVSTDTQYF.

The chain employs TRBV24-1 and TRBJ2-5; D perhaps matches TRBD2 (6 bases). The V gene's germline CDR1 is KGHDR and CDR2 SFDVKD. The V and J ends lost 1 base and 3 bases respectively, with 14 bases between them. The CDR3 extends over 16 amino acids. CDR3 sequence reads: CATSDFGAGGEETQYF. Written as DNA, the CDR3 is TGTGCCACCAGTGATTTCGGGGCTGGCGGGGAAGAGACCCAGTACTTC.

The table lists this clonotype with a few counts. Compared with germline, one end of the junction differs, possibly owing to a read error. The chain couples TRBV15 to TRBJ2-3; 8 bases are shared with TRBD2. This CDR3 comprises 16 residues. The germline V gene encodes CDR1 LNHNV and CDR2 YYDKDF (reference sequence). CDR3 in DNA: TGTGCCACCAGCCCCCAAGGGCGGGGGGTCACAGATACGCAGTTTTTT. It codes for CATSPQGRGVTDTQFF.

This clonotype was detected only a few times. V is TRBV12-3 or TRBV12-4 and J is TRBJ2-7; D remains unclear. Trimming took 3 bases from V and 0 from J, leaving 15 bases between them. The CDR3 is 16 residues long. Here the CDR3 DNA reads TGTGCCAGCAGTTTGTCAGTACAGTCGAGCTCCTACGAGCAGTACTTC. Translation: CASSLSVQSSSYEQYF.

This rearrangement joins TRBV7-3 to TRBJ2-2, with 9 bases that match TRBD2. Trimming took 2 bases from V and 6 from J; bases not matched to a gene: 10. Germline V CDR1 and CDR2: SGHTA, FQGTGA. There are 17 residues in the CDR3. This chain's CDR3 is CASSLWRGGRKPGELFF. The CDR3 nucleotides read TGTGCCAGCAGCTTATGGCGGGGGGGCAGGAAACCCGGGGAGCTGTTTTTT.

The CDR3 reads CATQPLAGPSNEQFF. The CDR3 DNA reads TGTGCCACCCAACCCCTAGCGGGGCCTTCCAATGAGCAGTTCTTC. V and J are TRBV5-5 and TRBJ2-1, with 9 bases identical to TRBD2. Trimming at V came to 9 bases and at J to 6 bases, leaving 13 bases not matched to a gene. In germline, CDR1 is SGHKS, CDR2 YYEKEE (reference sequence). The CDR3 contains 15 residues.

The chain couples TRBV29-1 to TRBJ2-3, with 7 bases matching TRBD1. This CDR3 comprises 14 residues. Per germline, CDR1 SQVTM and CDR2 ANQGSEA. The trim removed 2 bases at V and 6 bases at J, leaving 8 bases unmatched. The CDR3 nucleotides read TGCAGCGTTGAATACAGGGGCCCGCGGGATACGCAGTATTTT. The encoded protein is CSVEYRGPRDTQYF.

This clonotype was counted a few times. This chain connects TRBV2 to TRBJ2-7; TRBD1 matches 7 bases. This CDR3 has 14 residues. V was pared by 7 bases and J by 2 bases, with 8 bases of the junction left unmatched. The germline V gene has CDR1 SNHLY and CDR2 FYNNEI. CDR3 nucleotide sequence: TGTGCCAGCAAGAACAGACAGGGCACCTACGAGCAGTACTTC. Its protein product is CASKNRQGTYEQYF.

This clonotype was seen a few times. The chain's CDR3 is CASSLTLGSRGSNQPQHF. The DNA of the CDR3 is TGCGCCAGCAGCTTGACGTTGGGGAGTAGGGGTAGCAATCAGCCCCAGCATTTT. V usage is TRBV5-1 and J usage is TRBJ1-5; perhaps TRBD1 as D (5 bases). The CDR3 is made up of 18 amino acids. Germline loops: CDR1 SGHRS, CDR2 YFSETQ. With 1 base removed from V and 0 bases from J, the gap between germline ends came to 17 bases.

The chain carries TRBV28 and TRBJ2-7; D is possibly TRBD1 (5 bases). Trimming cost V 8 bases and J 2 bases, with 19 bases left between them. This CDR3 spans 15 amino acids. Germline CDR1 MDHEN, CDR2 SYDVKM. The DNA of the CDR3 is TGTGCCAGCGGAGAGCGAAGGGGCCGTACCTACGAGCAGTACTTC. Its translation: CASGERRGRTYEQYF.

The chain carries TRBV25-1 and TRBJ1-4; 7 positions match TRBD1. The V gene end was trimmed by 10 bases and the J gene end by 6 bases; junction bases not matched to a gene: 11. CDR1 is MGHDK, CDR2 SYGVNS, per germline. The CDR3 consists of 14 residues. The chain's CDR3 is CATSRDRDDEKLFF. The DNA of the CDR3 is TGTGCCACCAGCAGAGACAGGGATGATGAAAAACTGTTTTTT.

This clonotype was observed a handful of times. J is TRBJ2-3 and V is TRBV5-1; 8 bases agree with TRBD2. The CDR3 spans 17 residues. J gave up 0 bases and V 4 bases, and 10 bases lay outside the gene matches. The V gene's germline CDR1 is SGHRS and CDR2 YFSETQ. The CDR3 is CASSRDTSGWSTDTQYF. The CDR3 DNA is TGCGCCAGCAGCCGGGACACTAGCGGCTGGAGCACAGATACGCAGTATTTT.

The chain's CDR3 is CASSPRVAGVSADTQYF. DNA of the CDR3: TGTGCCAGCAGTCCCAGGGTAGCGGGCGTTAGTGCAGATACGCAGTATTTT. The genes are TRBV12-3 or TRBV12-4 and TRBJ2-3; TRBD2 matches at 7 bases. The CDR3 spans 17 residues. V lost 5 bases, J lost 4 bases, and 15 bases stayed unmatched.

This sequence joins TRBV4-3 and TRBJ1-5; D is unresolved. The CDR3 is 15 residues long. V was pared by 0 bases and J by 10 bases, with 16 bases between. Germline CDR1 reads LGHNA; CDR2 reads YSLEER. CDR3 coding DNA: TGCGCCAGCAGCCAAGAATCGGGCAGGTTTTCTCCCCAGCATTTT. Translation: CASSQESGRFSPQHF.

The J gene is TRBJ2-4, the V gene TRBV5-5; D possibly uses TRBD1 or TRBD2 (5 bases each). Between the trimmed V and J ends, which lost 0 bases and 0 bases, there was a span of 10 bases. The CDR3 spans 16 residues. CDR1 and CDR2 (germline): SGHKS, YYEKEE (reference sequence). The chain's CDR3 is CASSLARGEAKNIQYF. The DNA for the CDR3 is TGTGCCAGCAGCTTGGCCCGAGGGGAAGCCAAAAACATTCAGTACTTC.

The table lists this clonotype with a few counts. The genes are TRBV9 and TRBJ2-2, with D possibly being TRBD1 or TRBD2 (6 bases each). The CDR3 runs to 15 residues. CDR1 SGDLS and CDR2 YYNGEE come from the germline V gene. The V and J ends lost 4 bases and 7 bases respectively, with 17 bases between them. As DNA, the CDR3 is TGTGCCAGCAGCCCCATGGAGGGGGGAGGCGGGGAGCTGTTTTTT. Protein: CASSPMEGGGGELFF.

To note about this clonotype: At one end the junction does not follow the germline gene, possibly because of a read error. The chain employs TRBV4-1 and TRBJ2-2; TRBD1 matches at 9 bases. This CDR3 has 16 residues. Germline V gene sequence: CDR1 MGHRA, CDR2 YSYEKL. This chain's CDR3 is CASSPTQGANTGELFF. The CDR3 DNA is TGCGCCAGCAGCCCAACACAGGGGGCGAATACCGGGGAGCTGTTTTTT.

This chain joins TRBV11-1 and TRBJ2-1, with D tentatively TRBD2 (7 bases). This CDR3 spans 17 amino acids. V lost 6 bases and J lost 4, with 22 bases in between. Germline assignment: CDR1 SGHAT and CDR2 FQDESV (reference sequence). Here the CDR3 reads CASRPGEWRGHYNEQFF. The CDR3 nucleotides are TGTGCCAGCAGGCCAGGCGAGTGGCGGGGGCATTACAATGAGCAGTTCTTC.

The chain has TRBV4-1 and TRBJ1-3, with TRBD1 as a possible D gene (6 bases). There are 12 residues in the CDR3. V was trimmed by 5 bases and J by 9 bases, leaving 11 bases between them. Germline values: CDR1 MGHRA, CDR2 YSYEKL. The CDR3 loop is CASSARGSTIYF. CDR3 sequence (DNA): TGCGCCAGCAGCGCGAGGGGGAGCACCATATATTTT.

This clonotype has just a few counts. The genes are TRBV12-3 or TRBV12-4 and TRBJ1-3, with D unclear. The CDR3 length is 10 residues. Trimming removed 3 bases at V and 7 bases at J, with 1 base between. The CDR3 region is CASSLNTIYF. DNA of the CDR3: TGTGCCAGCAGTTTGAACACCATATATTTT.

This CDR3 is CASSPGQRLRTDTQYF. CDR3 DNA sequence: TGCGCCAGCAGCCCGGGACAGAGGCTCCGCACAGATACGCAGTATTTT. J is TRBJ2-3 and V is TRBV5-1; 7 positions match TRBD1. The length of the CDR3 is 16 residues. Germline CDR1 reads SGHRS; CDR2 reads YFSETQ. The V segment lost 4 bases and the J segment 1 base; nucleotides outside the gene matches: 9.

There are many counts of this clonotype. The chain joins TRBV2 to TRBJ2-7; perhaps D is TRBD1 or TRBD2 (5 bases each). CDR1 is SNHLY and CDR2 is FYNNEI in the germline V gene. The CDR3 spans 11 residues. Trimming stripped 7 bases from V and 4 bases from J, with 8 bases between. The CDR3 protein is CASKGRYEQYF. The CDR3 coding sequence is TGTGCCAGCAAGGGACGGTACGAGCAGTACTTC.

The chain uses TRBV7-2 and TRBJ1-1; D may be TRBD1 (5 bases). Germline CDR1 SGHTA, CDR2 FQGNSA. Trimming removed 6 bases at V and 4 bases at J, with 21 bases between. CDR3 length equals 16 residues. CDR3 sequence: CASSRASGKGFTEAFF. The CDR3 DNA follows: TGTGCCAGCAGTCGGGCCTCTGGAAAGGGGTTCACTGAAGCTTTCTTT.

There are a few counts of this clonotype. The chain couples TRBV5-1 to TRBJ2-2; maybe TRBD1 (6 bases). V was clipped by 2 bases and J by 6 bases, with 14 bases between them. The germline V gene encodes CDR1 SGHRS and CDR2 YFSETQ. The CDR3 length is 15 residues. The CDR3 protein is CASSFFLQGAGELFF. In DNA form, the CDR3 reads TGCGCCAGCAGCTTCTTCTTACAGGGAGCCGGGGAGCTGTTTTTT.